The rows below give T cell receptor beta chains drawn from one sample of a study of glioma-infiltrating T cells. Via MiXCR, TCRdb re-called the multiplex PCR reads, giving one row per CDR3 protein. The data show 100,000 to 150,000 distinct CDR3 sequences, with roughly 25% seen just once and around 15% held by the top ten. The specimen sequenced was glioma tissue, nonneoplastic brain tissue, or PBMCs (not recorded which). The receptor set was obtained from a human donor with low-grade glioma or glioblastoma, undergoing nonglioma brain surgery, or in good health (not recorded which). Both conserved end residues are part of each CDR3. The order of the fields is V gene, J gene, clone size, CDR3 length, D gene, CDR3 protein, CDR3 DNA. A D gene is named only where the DNA matches it firmly. Rows give clone size only sometimes, using once, few, many, or a class for an expanded clone.

>TRBV2|TRBJ2-5|many|10|.
CASSEVYQYF
TGTGCCAGCAGTGAAGTTTACCAGTACTTC
>TRBV9|TRBJ2-7|.|16|TRBD2
CASSVDGGGSLYGQYF
TGTGCCAGCAGCGTAGACGGAGGCGGGAGTCTCTACGGGCAGTACTTC
>TRBV6-6|TRBJ2-7|.|16|.
CASSLSLAGTTYEQYF
TGTGCCAGCAGTTTAAGTCTAGCAGGGACCACCTACGAGCAGTACTTC
>TRBV7-9|TRBJ2-3|.|15|.
CASSLERQGFDTQYF
TGTGCCAGCAGCTTAGAACGGCAGGGGTTTGATACGCAGTATTTT
>TRBV20-1|TRBJ2-7|many|15|.
CSARVFLTRAYEQYF
TGCAGTGCTAGAGTGTTCTTGACTAGAGCCTACGAGCAGTACTTC
>TRBV7-2|TRBJ2-1|few|19|.
CASSLAAVPRVSSYNEQFF
TGTGCCAGCAGCTTAGCGGCTGTCCCCCGCGTAAGTTCCTACAATGAGCAGTTCTTC
>TRBV5-5|TRBJ2-4|many|14|.
CASSLAGVLDIQYF
TGTGCCAGCAGCTTGGCCGGGGTCCTGGACATTCAGTACTTC
>TRBV20-1|TRBJ2-7|many|17|TRBD2
CSARALAGGVWTYEQYF
TGCAGTGCTAGAGCCCTAGCGGGAGGGGTTTGGACCTACGAGCAGTACTTC
>TRBV2|TRBJ2-1|many|16|TRBD2
CASRPTSGPTGNEQFF
TGTGCCAGCAGACCCACTAGCGGTCCAACCGGCAATGAGCAGTTCTTC
>TRBV19|TRBJ2-3|many|16|TRBD2
CASSTRLAGDPDTQYF
TGTGCCAGTAGTACCCGACTAGCGGGAGATCCGGATACGCAGTATTTT
>TRBV19|TRBJ2-2|few|18|.
CASSILRRRRGNTGELFF
TGTGCCAGTAGTATCCTCAGGAGGAGAAGGGGGAACACCGGGGAGCTGTTTTTT
>TRBV2|TRBJ2-5|many|14|.
CASSELTTQETQYF
TGTGCCAGCAGTGAGTTGACTACCCAAGAGACCCAGTACTTC
>TRBV20-1|TRBJ2-7|.|18|.
CSARDVTDRSSSSYEQYF
TGCAGTGCTAGAGATGTGACTGACCGAAGTTCTAGCTCCTACGAGCAGTACTTC
>TRBV7-9|TRBJ1-3|many|12|.
CASSYSGNTIYF
TGTGCCAGCAGCTACTCTGGAAACACCATATATTTT
>TRBV2|TRBJ1-2|many|15|TRBD1
CASSEGPGQGYGYTF
TGTGCCAGCAGTGAAGGCCCGGGACAGGGCTATGGCTACACCTTC
>TRBV20-1|TRBJ2-5|.|15|.
CSARDFSDWAETQNF
TGCAGTGCTAGAGATTTTTCTGATTGGGCGGAGACCCAGAACTTC
>TRBV20-1|TRBJ2-3|medium-sized|15|.
CSARGPGSGTDTQYF
TGCAGTGCTAGAGGTCCGGGAAGTGGCACAGATACGCAGTATTTT
>TRBV4-3|TRBJ2-3|many|16|.
CASSSSPSPSTDTQYF
TGCGCCAGCAGCTCCTCCCCGAGCCCTAGCACAGATACGCAGTATTTT
>TRBV3-1|TRBJ1-1|few|15|TRBD1
CASSKTGGSNTEAFF
TGTGCCAGCAGTAAAACAGGGGGATCGAACACTGAAGCTTTCTTT
>TRBV19|TRBJ1-5|many|12|.
CASPYGSQPQHF
TGTGCCAGTCCGTACGGTTCTCAGCCCCAGCATTTT
>TRBV30|TRBJ2-7|few|16|TRBD2
CAWSDNWLAGSYEQYF
TGTGCCTGGAGTGACAACTGGCTAGCGGGATCCTACGAGCAGTACTTC
>TRBV4-3|TRBJ2-1|many|15|.
CASSQVQNRYNEQFF
TGCGCCAGCAGCCAAGTCCAAAACCGGTACAATGAGCAGTTCTTC
>TRBV19|TRBJ1-4|.|15|.
CASSIWRATNEKLFF
TGTGCCAGTAGTATATGGAGAGCAACTAATGAAAAACTGTTTTTT
>TRBV4-3|TRBJ2-7|few|17|TRBD1
CASSPGTGGAFSYEQYF
TGCGCCAGCAGCCCAGGGACAGGGGGCGCATTCTCCTACGAGCAGTACTTC
>TRBV3-1|TRBJ2-1|many|14|TRBD2
CASSQDRGTTRQFF
TGTGCCAGCAGCCAAGATCGCGGGACTACCCGGCAGTTCTTC
>TRBV19|TRBJ2-7|few|15|.
CASSILYSQVGEQYF
TGTGCCAGTAGTATCCTATATAGTCAGGTAGGCGAGCAGTACTTC
>TRBV18|TRBJ2-7|many|14|.
CASSSRTASYEQYF
TGTGCCAGCTCATCGAGGACAGCCTCCTACGAGCAGTACTTC
>TRBV10-3|TRBJ2-7|.|12|.
CALGASSYEQSF
TGTGCCCTCGGGGCCAGCTCCTACGAGCAGTCCTTC
>TRBV5-4|TRBJ2-3|few|14|.
CASRWDGSTDTQYF
TGTGCCAGCAGATGGGACGGCAGCACAGATACGCAGTATTTT
>TRBV7-2|TRBJ2-3|many|15|.
CASRRDHSSTDTQYF
TGTGCCAGCAGGAGGGACCACAGTAGCACAGATACGCAGTATTTT
>TRBV6-1|TRBJ2-3|medium-sized|11|.
CASSSTDTQYF
TGTGCCAGCAGTTCCACAGATACGCAGTATTTT
>TRBV6-2/TRBV6-3|TRBJ2-7|many|13|.
CASSYSPVTEQYF
TGTGCCAGCAGTTACTCCCCCGTTACCGAGCAGTACTTC
>TRBV27|TRBJ2-7|many|14|.
CASSWGRGSDEQYF
TGTGCCAGCAGTTGGGGTAGGGGGTCTGACGAGCAGTACTTC
>TRBV6-1|TRBJ2-2|many|16|.
CASSWPHGANTGELFF
TGTGCCAGCAGTTGGCCCCATGGGGCGAACACCGGGGAGCTGTTTTTT
>TRBV20-1|TRBJ2-1|many|15|TRBD2
CSARDFTSANNEQFF
TGCAGTGCTAGAGATTTCACTAGCGCTAACAATGAGCAGTTCTTC
>TRBV19|TRBJ1-1|.|16|.
CAIRGGGSSANTEAFF
TGTGCCATTAGAGGGGGAGGGAGCAGCGCGAACACTGAAGCTTTCTTT
>TRBV6-1|TRBJ2-7|many|13|.
CASRDPPSAEQYF
TGTGCCAGCAGAGACCCACCCTCGGCCGAGCAGTACTTC
>TRBV5-6|TRBJ2-7|.|14|.
CASSFGTGEYEQYF
TGTGCCAGCAGCTTCGGTACGGGGGAGTACGAGCAGTACTTC
>TRBV5-1|TRBJ1-2|many|13|.
CASSRDIFYGYTF
TGCGCCAGCAGTAGGGACATCTTCTATGGCTACACCTTC
>TRBV12-3/TRBV12-4|TRBJ1-2|.|13|.
CASSPDLTGGYTF
TGTGCCAGCAGCCCCGACCTGACTGGCGGCTACACCTTC
>TRBV12-3/TRBV12-4|TRBJ1-5|.|14|.
CASRGRGSGHPQHF
TGTGCCAGCAGGGGTAGGGGGTCGGGTCATCCCCAGCATTTT
>TRBV27|TRBJ1-4|many|14|.
CASSLSGGHEKLFF
TGTGCCAGCAGTTTATCCGGGGGCCATGAAAAACTGTTTTTT
>TRBV3-1|TRBJ2-1|many|16|TRBD2
CASSQVPAGVKNEQFF
TGTGCCAGCAGCCAAGTCCCTGCGGGAGTGAAAAATGAGCAGTTCTTC
>TRBV12-3/TRBV12-4|TRBJ1-1|many|14|.
CASSTTTETTEAFF
TGTGCCAGCAGTACTACGACAGAAACCACTGAAGCTTTCTTT
>TRBV10-3|TRBJ1-3|many|15|.
CAISNSQSSGNTIYF
TGTGCCATCAGTAACTCCCAGAGCTCTGGAAACACCATATATTTT
>TRBV11-1|TRBJ2-1|many|16|TRBD1
CASTPRQGGSYNEQFF
TGTGCCAGCACCCCACGACAGGGGGGCTCCTACAATGAGCAGTTCTTC
>TRBV9|TRBJ1-4|few|15|.
CANSVAAQANEKLFF
TGTGCCAACAGCGTAGCGGCGCAAGCTAATGAAAAACTGTTTTTT
>TRBV7-2|TRBJ2-7|many|14|.
CASSLALVSYEQYF
TGTGCCAGCAGCTTAGCGCTGGTGTCCTACGAGCAGTACTTC
>TRBV12-3/TRBV12-4|TRBJ1-2|.|13|.
CASSLSNVDGYTF
TGTGCCAGCAGTTTAAGCAATGTAGATGGCTACACCTTC
>TRBV6-6|TRBJ2-1|many|17|TRBD2
CASSYGPLAEPYNEQFF
TGTGCCAGCAGTTACGGACCACTAGCGGAACCCTACAATGAGCAGTTCTTC
>TRBV12-3/TRBV12-4|TRBJ1-1|many|11|.
CASRLRDRTFF
TGTGCCAGCAGACTCCGGGATAGAACTTTCTTT
>TRBV11-2|TRBJ1-1|many|16|TRBD1
CASSFLSGGMNTEAFF
TGTGCCAGCAGCTTTTTATCAGGGGGCATGAACACTGAAGCTTTCTTT
>TRBV19|TRBJ2-1|few|15|TRBD2
CASRPVLAGNNEQFF
TGTGCCAGTAGGCCCGTACTAGCGGGAAACAATGAGCAGTTCTTC
>TRBV25-1|TRBJ2-3|many|14|.
CASSESRFTDTQYF
TGTGCCAGCAGTGAATCACGTTTCACAGATACGCAGTATTTT
>TRBV4-1|TRBJ1-1|many|15|.
CASSQDRGANTEAFF
TGCGCCAGCAGCCAAGATCGGGGGGCGAACACTGAAGCTTTCTTT